This TCR beta chain was recovered during a study of vaccination and CD4 T cells after COVID-19. Study at large: Stimuli were overlapping spike peptide pools of SARS-CoV-2 and three common cold coronaviruses (HCoV-NL63, HCoV-OC43, HCoV-229E).

Scientists ran DNA taken from cultured CD4+ T cells through the Oncomine TCR Beta short-read assay for sequencing. TCRdb ran MiXCR on the PCR reads and lists one entry per CDR3 protein. The table has approximately 17,000 distinct CDR3 sequences, 50% to 65% seen once. Treatment here: approximately 9-day PBMC culture with coronavirus spike peptide pools or control peptides (ViraFEST assay). Turning to this clonotype: Its antigen is undetermined.

V was trimmed by 5 bases and J by 1 base, leaving 18 bases between them. From germline, CDR1 is LNHDA and CDR2 SQIVND (reference sequence). The CDR3 contains 17 residues. This chain links TRBV19 with TRBJ1-5, with D possibly matching TRBD1 (6 bases). Sequenced material: CD4+ T cells from blood, cultured in vitro. The TCR sequence derives from a human donor who had recovered from COVID-19. The CDR3 reads CASSGPGGAGSNQPQHF. The DNA for the CDR3 is TGTGCCAGTAGTGGCCCGGGGGGGGCAGGGAGCAATCAGCCCCAGCATTTT. The full variable domain, completed using reference TRBV19 and TRBJ1-5, is DGGITQSPKYLFRKEGQNVTLSCEQNLNHDAMYWYRQDPGQGLRLIYYSQIVNDFQKGDIAEGYSVSREKKESFPLTVTSAQKNPTAFYLCASSGPGGAGSNQPQHFGDGTRLSIL.